Shown below are 32 T cell receptor beta chains from a single sample sequenced in a study of blood T cell repertoires in COVID-19. The assay was immunoSEQ multiplex PCR, and TCRdb's table has in-frame clones only and misses some. There are 150,000 or so clones in the sample; about 79% occur only once, and over 9% lies in the top ten. The source material was PBMCs or T cells enriched from blood (not recorded which). The source of these receptors is a man aged 50-60 years who had recovered from COVID-19.

This clone was picked up one time. The V call is TRBV7-9, the J call TRBJ2-1, with TRBD2 matching 8 bases. The length of the CDR3 is 16 residues. J was trimmed by 7 bases and V by 5 bases; bases with no gene match: 13. Germline loops: CDR1 SEHNR, CDR2 FQNEAQ (reference sequence). CDR3 sequence: CASSPIHGGAVNEQFF. CDR3 nucleotide sequence: TGTGCCAGCAGCCCGATTCACGGGGGGGCCGTTAATGAGCAGTTCTTC.

The chain combines TRBV6-1 with TRBJ1-2; D possibly corresponds to TRBD1 (5 bases). Germline V gene sequence: CDR1 MNHNS, CDR2 SASEGT. V was shortened by 1 base and J by 0 bases, with 9 bases between the two germline ends. The CDR3 runs to 15 residues. In nucleotides, the CDR3 is TGTGCCAGCAGTGAAGTTGTGACAGCTAACTATGGCTACACCTTC. Encoded protein: CASSEVVTANYGYTF.

This clone was detected only once. V and J are TRBV7-9 and TRBJ2-7; no clear D gene. The CDR3 runs to 14 residues. V shed 2 bases and J shed 1 base, with 9 bases lying between them. Germline CDR1 is SEHNR and CDR2 is FQNEAQ (reference sequence). CDR3 in DNA: TGTGCCAGCAGCTTATCCCAGGCGTCCTACGAGCAGTACTTC. Translated, it gives CASSLSQASYEQYF.

V usage is TRBV25-1 and J usage is TRBJ1-2, with a tentative D call TRBD1 (6 bases). Germline values: CDR1 MGHDK, CDR2 SYGVNS. V lost 3 bases and J 6 bases, leaving 11 bases between the germline ends. This CDR3 has 13 amino acids. CDR3 amino acids: CASSEGGQNGYTF. In DNA form, the CDR3 reads TGTGCCAGCAGTGAGGGGGGGCAGAATGGCTACACCTTC.

The V call is TRBV7-2, the J call TRBJ1-5; TRBD1 matches at 8 bases. V was clipped by 5 bases and J by 7 bases; unmatched bases: 10. Germline V gene sequence: CDR1 SGHTA, CDR2 FQGNSA. This CDR3 comprises 15 residues. CDR3 loop: CASSPWTGQGQPQHF. Written as DNA, the CDR3 is TGTGCCAGCAGCCCCTGGACAGGGCAAGGGCAGCCCCAGCATTTT.

This chain uses TRBV4-3 with TRBJ1-4; 8 bases map to TRBD1. J gave up 7 bases and V 1 base, and 8 bases lay outside the gene matches. The CDR3 runs 16 residues. Germline V gene sequence: CDR1 LGHNA, CDR2 YSLEER. DNA of the CDR3: TGCGCCAGCAGCCAAGCGACAGGGGAAGGGAGTGAAAAACTGTTTTTT. This encodes CASSQATGEGSEKLFF.

The CDR3 is CASSQDTVGHRIGEQYF. The DNA of the CDR3 is TGCGCCAGCAGCCAAGATACTGTCGGACATCGTATTGGCGAGCAGTACTTC. The chain recombines TRBV4-1 with TRBJ2-7; maybe TRBD1 (5 bases). V shed 0 bases and J shed 6 bases, with 21 bases lying between them. The CDR3 covers 17 residues. Germline V gene lookup returns CDR1 MGHRA and CDR2 YSYEKL.

This chain uses TRBV6-5 with TRBJ1-2, with TRBD1 as a possible D gene (6 bases). The V gene lost 2 bases and the J gene lost 4 bases, with 11 bases spanning the gap. This CDR3 contains 14 residues. Germline V gene data show CDR1 as MNHEY and CDR2 as SVGAGI. The CDR3 DNA reads TGTGCCAGCAGTTACAGCCAGGGGAGCTATGGCTACACCTTC. This translates into CASSYSQGSYGYTF.

The chain has TRBV29-1 and TRBJ1-4; no clear D gene. V lost 4 bases, J lost 8 bases, and 17 bases lay in between. Germline V gene lookup returns CDR1 SQVTM and CDR2 ANQGSEA. The CDR3 contains 14 residues. CDR3 in DNA: TGCAGCGTTGTGACCGCACAGACGGGAGAAAAACTGTTTTTT. Its translation is CSVVTAQTGEKLFF. The full variable domain, with the rest looked up from reference TRBV29-1 and TRBJ1-4, is SAVISQKPSRDICQRGTSLTIQCQVDSQVTMMFWYRQQPGQSLTLIATANQGSEATYESGFVIDKFPISRPNLTFSTLTVSNMSPEDSSIYLCSVVTAQTGEKLFFGSGTQLSVL.

The chain employs TRBV7-2 and TRBJ2-5; 12 bases are shared with TRBD2. Germline CDR1 reads SGHTA; CDR2 reads FQGNSA. This CDR3 spans 17 amino acids. Trimming took 1 base from V and 4 from J; bases not matched to a gene: 7. CDR3 amino acids: CASSLGIGLAGRETQYF. The CDR3, as DNA: TGTGCCAGCAGCTTAGGAATAGGACTAGCGGGGCGAGAGACCCAGTACTTC. Together with reference TRBV7-2 and TRBJ2-5, the CDR3 gives the full variable domain: GAGVSQSPSNKVTEKGKDVELRCDPISGHTALYWYRQSLGQGLEFLIYFQGNSAPDKSGLPSDRFSAERTGGSVSTLTIQRTQQEDSAVYLCASSLGIGLAGRETQYFGPGTRLLVL.

The rearrangement links TRBV30 to TRBJ1-4, with unresolved D. Per the germline V gene, CDR1 is GTSNPN and CDR2 is SVGIG (reference sequence). The length of the CDR3 is 15 residues. V lost 2 bases and J 8 bases, leaving 18 bases between the germline ends. The CDR3 region has the DNA TGTGCCTGGAGTCCCCCCGGGTCCTCGAGGGAAAAACTGTTTTTT. It specifies CAWSPPGSSREKLFF.

The chain recombines TRBV27 with TRBJ1-2, with D possibly being TRBD1 (5 bases). Looked up from germline, CDR1 is MNHEY and CDR2 is SMNVEV (reference sequence). The CDR3 runs to 13 residues. V was trimmed by 4 bases and J by 8 bases, leaving 14 bases between them. The CDR3 DNA reads as TGTGCCAGCAGTTCGATGAATGGGGGGGGCTACACCTTC. It is translated as CASSSMNGGGYTF.

The chain is built from TRBV19 and TRBJ2-7; 7 bases fit TRBD2. V lost 6 bases and J lost 4; bases outside the gene matches: 9. Germline CDR1 reads LNHDA; CDR2 reads SQIVND (reference sequence). The CDR3 extends over 14 amino acids. CDR3 nucleotide sequence: TGTGCCAGTAGCTGGGGACGCGGGGGTTACGAGCAGTACTTC. Translating it yields CASSWGRGGYEQYF.

The chain combines TRBV5-1 with TRBJ1-2; 8 bases are shared with TRBD1. The CDR3 runs to 17 residues. The ends lost 3 bases at V and 7 bases at J; junction bases unmatched: 17. The germline V gene has CDR1 SGHRS and CDR2 YFSETQ. CDR3 nucleotides: TGCGCCAGCAGCTACTCGGCCCTACAGGACAGGGTGACTGGCTACACCTTC. Its protein is CASSYSALQDRVTGYTF.

The table lists this clone with a few counts. The CDR3 nucleotides are TGTGCCAGCTCCAGAGCCTTTGGGAGTAATGAAAAACTGTTTTTT. Protein: CASSRAFGSNEKLFF. V usage is TRBV6-5 and J usage is TRBJ1-4; the D is unclear. The CDR3 extends over 15 amino acids. CDR1 MNHEY and CDR2 SVGAGI come from the germline V gene. V was trimmed by 8 bases and J by 4 bases, leaving 17 bases between them.

The chain recombines TRBV4-1 with TRBJ1-1; D is unclear. V was shortened by 4 bases and J by 1 base, with 10 bases between the two germline ends. The germline CDR1 and CDR2 sequences are MGHRA and YSYEKL. There are 14 residues in the CDR3. In DNA form, the CDR3 reads TGCGCCAGCAGCCTAGTCGGGGAGAACACTGAAGCTTTCTTT. This codes for CASSLVGENTEAFF.

The chain combines TRBV18 with TRBJ1-2; D is perhaps TRBD1 (6 bases). The V and J ends lost 8 bases and 1 base respectively, with 14 bases between them. The CDR3 totals 14 residues. Germline CDR1 and CDR2: KGHSH and LQKENI. The CDR3 protein is CASARDTSNYGYTF. CDR3 DNA: TGTGCCAGCGCCCGGGACACAAGTAACTATGGCTACACCTTC.

This clone showed up just once. The chain links TRBV27 to TRBJ1-2; the D gene is possibly TRBD1 (6 bases). The V gene's germline CDR1 is MNHEY and CDR2 SMNVEV (reference sequence). The CDR3 is 13 amino acids. Deletions cut 0 bases from V and 6 bases from J, with 8 bases between. The CDR3 is CASSLSRGHGYTF. DNA for the CDR3: TGTGCCAGCAGTTTATCCAGGGGCCATGGCTACACCTTC.

This clone was recorded only once. Other nucleotide sequences in the sample specify the same CDR3. J is TRBJ2-7 and V is TRBV7-2, with D possibly TRBD2 on 6 matching bases. Trimming cost V 0 bases and J 2 bases, with 8 bases left between them. The CDR3 length is 14 residues. Germline V lookup: CDR1 SGHTA, CDR2 FQGNSA. CDR3 region: CASSLAGGPYEQYF. CDR3 in DNA: TGTGCCAGCAGCTTAGCGGGAGGCCCCTACGAGCAGTACTTC.

This chain joins TRBV29-1 and TRBJ2-7, with D possibly TRBD2 on 5 matching bases. This CDR3 contains 13 residues. The germline V and J ends were trimmed by 4 bases and 3 bases, with 13 bases remaining between them. CDR1 is SQVTM, CDR2 ANQGSEA, per germline. The CDR3 region has the DNA TGCAGCGTTGTACTAGGACTCCGCTACGAGCAGTACTTC. Translation gives CSVVLGLRYEQYF.

The genes are TRBV6-4 and TRBJ1-2; D may be TRBD1 (6 bases). Between the trimmed V and J ends, which lost 6 bases and 7 bases, there was a span of 24 bases. In germline, CDR1 is MRHNA, CDR2 SNTAGT. There are 16 residues in the CDR3. The CDR3 sequence: CASSLIQGGGWLGYTF. The CDR3 DNA reads TGTGCCAGCAGCTTAATACAGGGAGGGGGATGGCTTGGCTACACCTTC.

This clone was seen a single time. The chain has TRBV28 and TRBJ2-5; D call uncertain. Trimming cost V 5 bases and J 7 bases, with 14 bases left between them. Germline values: CDR1 MDHEN, CDR2 SYDVKM. CDR3 length equals 13 residues. The CDR3 protein is CASSEHAQATQYF. DNA of the CDR3: TGTGCCAGCAGTGAACACGCCCAGGCGACCCAGTACTTC.

The V gene is TRBV19, the J gene TRBJ1-5; D is perhaps TRBD1 (5 bases). V was clipped by 4 bases and J by 7 bases, with 8 bases between them. The CDR3 sequence is 12 residues long. Germline V gives CDR1 LNHDA, CDR2 SQIVND (reference sequence). The CDR3 reads CASSTGVQPQHF. The DNA for the CDR3 is TGTGCCAGTAGTACGGGGGTGCAGCCCCAGCATTTT. Filled out from reference TRBV19 and TRBJ1-5, the complete variable domain reads DGGITQSPKYLFRKEGQNVTLSCEQNLNHDAMYWYRQDPGQGLRLIYYSQIVNDFQKGDIAEGYSVSREKKESFPLTVTSAQKNPTAFYLCASSTGVQPQHFGDGTRLSIL.

The gene calls are TRBV29-1 and TRBJ2-7; weak D call: TRBD1 (5 bases). The CDR3 is made up of 12 amino acids. V lost 5 bases and J lost 0, with 8 bases in between. Germline CDR1 reads SQVTM; CDR2 reads ANQGSEA. The CDR3 here is CSVPGSSYEQYF. The CDR3 coding sequence is TGCAGCGTTCCAGGGTCCTCCTACGAGCAGTACTTC.

This chain joins TRBV5-6 and TRBJ1-6; 8 nucleotides line up with TRBD1. The CDR3 is 16 amino acids. From germline, CDR1 is SGHDT and CDR2 YYEEEE. Trimming removed 4 bases from V and 9 bases from J; junction bases left unmatched: 12. CDR3 DNA sequence: TGTGCCAGCAGCCAACGACAGGGGACGGGGCTTTCACCCCTCCACTTT. This translates into CASSQRQGTGLSPLHF. Supplemented by reference TRBV5-6 and TRBJ1-6, the full variable domain reads DAGVTQSPTHLIKTRGQQVTLRCSPKSGHDTVSWYQQALGQGPQFIFQYYEEEERQRGNFPDRFSGHQFPNYSSELNVNALLLGDSALYLCASSQRQGTGLSPLHFGNGTRLTVT.

The chain employs TRBV11-2 and TRBJ1-1, with D unresolved. Deletions cut 1 base from V and 4 bases from J, with 16 bases between. CDR3 size: 16 residues. Germline V gene lookup returns CDR1 SGHAT and CDR2 FQNNGV. DNA for the CDR3: TGTGCCAGCAGCTTAGGGTCAAGTACTACCGGCACTGAAGCTTTCTTT. Translated, it gives CASSLGSSTTGTEAFF.

The chain combines TRBV20-1 with TRBJ2-5; D gene uncertain. CDR1 DFQATT and CDR2 SNEGSKA come from the germline V gene (reference sequence). V dropped 7 bases and J dropped 5 bases, with 8 bases sitting between them. The CDR3 consists of 10 residues. The CDR3 reads CSGYAETQYF. The DNA of the CDR3 is TGCAGTGGTTATGCGGAGACCCAGTACTTC.

The CDR3 DNA follows: TGTGCCAGCAGCAAAGAGAGGTCGACCACAGATACGCAGTATTTT. This encodes CASSKERSTTDTQYF. The V gene is TRBV21-1, the J gene TRBJ2-3; the DNA was not compared with TRBD2, the D call given in the table. TRBV21-1 is a pseudogene locus. This CDR3 is 15 amino acids long.

This clone came up once. Just one base apart from a much larger clone, this may be a read error. Different DNA sequences within this sample yield the same CDR3. V and J are TRBV19 and TRBJ1-2; TRBD1 is a possible D gene (6 bases). CDR3 length equals 16 residues. The germline CDR1 and CDR2 sequences are LNHDA and SQIVND (reference sequence). The CDR3 DNA sequence: TGTGCCAGTAGTATAGAAGGACAGCACCATAACTATGGCTACACCTTT. Amino acids: CASSIEGQHHNYGYTF.

The rearrangement joins TRBV29-1 to TRBJ2-2; a weak D match, TRBD1 (6 bases). The length of the CDR3 is 13 residues. Germline loops: CDR1 SQVTM, CDR2 ANQGSEA. V lost 5 bases and J 6 bases, leaving 13 bases between the germline ends. CDR3 in amino acids: CSVQVTGAGELFF. CDR3 nucleotide sequence: TGCAGCGTTCAAGTGACAGGTGCCGGGGAGCTGTTTTTT.

CDR3 sequence: CASSLGDRATEAFF. CDR3 sequence (DNA): TGTGCCAGCAGCTTGGGGGACAGGGCCACTGAAGCTTTCTTT. The chain uses TRBV5-8 and TRBJ1-1; 9 nucleotides line up with TRBD1. Germline CDR1 SGHTS, CDR2 YDEGEE. The CDR3 loop spans 14 amino acids. Trimming at V came to 0 bases and at J to 4 bases, leaving 1 base not matched to a gene.

This clone was detected only once. The J gene is TRBJ1-1, the V gene TRBV7-3; TRBD1 might be the D (6 bases). The CDR3 has 14 residues. In germline, CDR1 is SGHTA, CDR2 FQGTGA. Trimming left V 5 bases short and J 2 bases short, with 12 bases between. CDR3 DNA sequence: TGTGCCAGCAGCCTTCAGGGGTTAAACACTGAAGCTTTCTTT. Its protein product is CASSLQGLNTEAFF.